A single T cell receptor (beta chain) is shown here with its context. The CDR3 runs 15 residues. V was shortened by 5 bases and J by 0 bases, with 13 bases between the two germline ends. CDR1 is MDHEN, CDR2 SYDVKM, per germline. These data are taken from a study of blood T cell repertoires in COVID-19. Assay: immunoSEQ multiplex PCR; the TCRdb copy retains only in-frame clones and omits some. The sample holds under 150,000 clones, 85% to 90% seen once. The clonotype comes from a human donor in a cohort sampled during active COVID-19. The chain carries TRBV28 and TRBJ1-2; the D is unclear. The sequenced sample was peripheral blood. The CDR3 DNA reads TGTGCCAGCAGTCCCCGTTCAGGAACTAACTATGGCTACACCTTC. Translating gives CASSPRSGTNYGYTF.